This is a list of T cell receptor beta chains from one sample in a study of beta chain features in type 1 diabetes. Clones were read by immunoSEQ multiplex PCR, and TCRdb kept only the in-frame ones, dropping some. Of some 44,000 clones in the sample, 65% to 70% were seen once. What was sequenced was Tregs from blood. Every receptor here comes from a woman under 30 with type 1 diabetes. The CDR3 runs from the conserved cysteine through the conserved F or W. D genes are given only for firm matches. Rows give clone size only sometimes, using once, few, many, or a class for an expanded clone.

abundance | j_gene | d_gene | v_gene | CDR3nt | CDR3aa
. | TRBJ2-5 | TRBD1 | TRBV29-1 | TGCAGCGTTGAAGCCTGGACAGGGGGTCAGACCCAGTACTTC | CSVEAWTGGQTQYF
. | TRBJ2-7 | . | TRBV6-6 | TGTGCCACCTCACAGGACGGCTTCTACGAGCAGTACTTC | CATSQDGFYEQYF
. | TRBJ2-1 | . | TRBV19 | TGTGCCAGCTCCCCAATCTCGGGTCTCCCCGGCAATGAGCAGTTCTTC | CASSPISGLPGNEQFF
few | TRBJ2-1 | TRBD1 | TRBV5-1 | TGCGCCAGCAGCTTGGCCTTGGGGGACAGGGGCTTGGACTATAACTACAATGAGCAGTTCTTC | CASSLALGDRGLDYNYNEQFF
medium-sized | TRBJ1-5 | . | TRBV11-2 | TGTGCCAGCAGCCTCTCCGGGGGACCTGGGCAGCCCCAGCATTTT | CASSLSGGPGQPQHF
once | TRBJ2-5 | . | TRBV5-4 | TGTGCCAGCAGCTTGGCCCCGGGTGAGACCCAGTACTTC | CASSLAPGETQYF
few | TRBJ2-2 | . | TRBV11-3 | TGTGCCAGCAGCCGCGCCGGCACCGGGGAGCTGTTTTTT | CASSRAGTGELFF
. | TRBJ1-5 | TRBD1 | TRBV19 | TGTGCCAGTACAGACAGGGCCGGGCAGCCCCAGCATTTT | CASTDRAGQPQHF
. | TRBJ2-5 | . | TRBV2 | TGTGCCAGCAGCCCAACGGGGGAGACCCAGTACTTC | CASSPTGETQYF
. | TRBJ1-6 | . | TRBV27 | TGTGCCAGCAGCCCTCAGACAGGAGCCTCACCCCTCCACTTT | CASSPQTGASPLHF
. | TRBJ2-7 | . | TRBV7-2 | TGTGCCAGCAGCTTAGGGGGCGTGGGTTCCTACGAGCAGTACTTC | CASSLGGVGSYEQYF
. | TRBJ1-4 | . | TRBV6-1 | TGTGCCAGCGTTCGGGAACGTAATGAAAAACTGTTTTTT | CASVRERNEKLFF
few | TRBJ2-3 | TRBD2 | TRBV6-1 | TGTGCCAGCATTGTGACTAGCCGACACACAGATACGCAGTATTTT | CASIVTSRHTDTQYF
. | TRBJ2-1 | TRBD2 | TRBV4-2 | TGTGCCAGCAGCCAAGCTCGGCTAGCGGGAGTGAATGAGCAGTTCTTC | CASSQARLAGVNEQFF
. | TRBJ2-5 | . | TRBV6-5 | TGTGCCAGCCAGAGGCGGGGGCCCGAGACCCAGTACTTC | CASQRRGPETQYF
medium-sized | TRBJ2-7 | TRBD1 | TRBV18 | TGTGCCAGCTCACCACTGACAGGGGGCTCCTACGAGCAGTACTTC | CASSPLTGGSYEQYF
. | TRBJ2-1 | . | TRBV7-9 | TGTGCCAGCAGCGGGGGGAGTGAGCAGTTCTTC | CASSGGSEQFF
. | TRBJ2-7 | . | TRBV5-4 | TGTGCCAGCAGCGCCTCGGGGACACCTCGCGAGCAGTACTTC | CASSASGTPREQYF
. | TRBJ2-1 | . | TRBV18 | TGTGCCAGCTCACCGGGGCTAGATGATGAGCAGTTCTTC | CASSPGLDDEQFF
. | TRBJ2-1 | TRBD2 | TRBV18 | TGTGCCAGCTCACCACCGGGGACTAGCAGGTCCTACAATGAGCAGTTCTTC | CASSPPGTSRSYNEQFF
few | TRBJ2-7 | TRBD2 | TRBV6-6 | TGTGCCAGCCTCTCGCGGGAGGGCCTCCACGAGCAGTACTTC | CASLSREGLHEQYF
. | TRBJ1-2 | TRBD1 | TRBV7-2 | TGTGCCAGCAGCTTATCAGGGGGCCTCGGCTACACCTTC | CASSLSGGLGYTF
. | TRBJ1-1 | . | TRBV29-1 | TGCAGCGTTGACGGGCTGGGGGCTGGCACTGAAGCTTTCTTT | CSVDGLGAGTEAFF
. | TRBJ2-7 | TRBD1 | TRBV29-1 | TGCAGCGTCGCGTACAGGGGGGTTTCCTACGAGCAGTACTTC | CSVAYRGVSYEQYF
. | TRBJ2-7 | TRBD2 | TRBV28 | TGTGCCAGCAGTTCTTGGACTAGCGGGAGCTCCGAGCAGTACTTC | CASSSWTSGSSEQYF
once | TRBJ1-1 | . | TRBV11-2 | TGTGCCAGCGGGTTCGGGGGGAAGCAGACCACTGAAGCTTTCTTT | CASGFGGKQTTEAFF
few | TRBJ2-1 | . | TRBV4-3 | TGCGCCAGCAGCCAAGATTACAGGGACAATGAGCAGTTCTTC | CASSQDYRDNEQFF
once | TRBJ2-3 | . | TRBV15 | TGTGCCACCAGTTTAAGGCGCGGTACACTTAGCACAGATACGCAGTATTTT | CATSLRRGTLSTDTQYF
few | TRBJ1-1 | . | TRBV7-2 | TGTGCCAGCAGCTTAGGCGAGCAGAACACTGAAGCTTTCTTT | CASSLGEQNTEAFF
. | TRBJ1-1 | . | TRBV7-9 | TGTGCCAGCAGGTATACTACCGTGGCCACTGAAGCTTTCTTT | CASRYTTVATEAFF
. | TRBJ2-1 | . | TRBV11-3 | TGTGCCAGCAGCTTAGGTAGGACAGAGCAGTTCTTC | CASSLGRTEQFF
. | TRBJ2-4 | TRBD1 | TRBV11-3 | TGTGCCAGCAGCCCTGGGTGGACAGGGAAGGCGGCCAAAAACATTCAGTACTTC | CASSPGWTGKAAKNIQYF
once | TRBJ2-6 | . | TRBV5-4 | TGTGCCAGCGGCAGGGGCGATGGGGCCAACGTCCTGACTTTC | CASGRGDGANVLTF
. | TRBJ2-3 | TRBD2 | TRBV6-5 | TGTGCCAGCAGATTCAGCGGGGGCACAGATACGCAGTATTTT | CASRFSGGTDTQYF
. | TRBJ2-5 | . | TRBV7-2 | TGTGCCAGCAGCTTACTCGAGACCCAGTACTTC | CASSLLETQYF